The clone carrying this T cell receptor beta chain was counted ten times or more. Its target is unknown. The data derive from a study of regulatory T cells in long-lasting Graves disease. The study's findings and limits: TCR diversity was lower in persistent Graves' patients (versus newly diagnosed ones). Limited sample numbers may have lowered accuracy. When disease was persistent, TRBV28, TRBJ1-2 and TRBJ2-5 were the favored segments.

The CDR3 sequence is 15 residues long. J gave up 3 bases and V 5 bases, and 7 bases lay outside the gene matches. The germline CDR1 and CDR2 sequences are MNHEY and SMNVEV (reference sequence). For TCR beta, libraries came from iRepertoire HTBI primers and Arm-PCR of CDR3 regions. TCRdb used MiXCR to reprocess the multiplex PCR reads, holding one entry per CDR3 protein. This repertoire shows roughly 470,000 distinct CDR3 sequences, around 21% found once; its top ten account for approximately 8%. Sample time point: persistent/refractory GD, antithyroid drugs over 5 years with positive TRAb. From RNA extracted from PBMCs, the TCR library was made. EDTA tubes held 9 to 10 milliliters of peripheral blood from each patient.

The sequence was collected from a female donor with Graves disease. The V gene is TRBV27, the J gene TRBJ2-7; 10 bases are shared with TRBD2. Here the sequenced sample was peripheral blood mononuclear cells (PBMCs), taken when the disease was refractory, from a patient treated with antithyroid drugs. DNA of the CDR3: TGTGCCAGCAGTCCCCTAGCGGGAGCGATCTACGAGCAGTACTTC. As protein: CASSPLAGAIYEQYF.